This T cell receptor beta chain was captured in a study of T cells in Graves' hyperthyroidism and ophthalmopathy (dated by TCRdb to about 2019). Broadly, across the study: Peripheral blood was collected at initial diagnosis, before any treatment. To identify distinguishing TCR V-J signatures, a discovery cohort of about 95 patients was used, comprising 40 to 45 with Graves' ophthalmopathy and around 60 with stable Graves' hyperthyroidism. An independent validation cohort of some 18 hyperthyroidism patients and 17 patients who later progressed to ophthalmopathy tested prospective prediction of ophthalmopathy. The 100 or so discovery patients were divided at random into training and test sets in a 7:3 ratio. In addition, the study compared T-cell repertoires in thyroid tissue and in blood from six Graves' hyperthyroidism patients. After sampling, hyperthyroidism patients received methimazole starting at 30 mg daily, and ophthalmopathy patients received high-dose intravenous methylprednisolone. The paper describes TCR Vbeta CDR3 sequencing of 135 peripheral blood samples, made up of some 40 ophthalmopathy patients, 70 to 80 hyperthyroidism patients and 17 progressor patients. Overall study results and their limits: Sample size was not statistically predetermined, and blinding of investigators to group allocation was not performed. A model built on a 13 V-J signature distinguished ophthalmopathy from stable hyperthyroidism, reaching around 90% sensitivity and under 84% specificity in cross-validation and 80%/75% in testing. Blood samples also contained most of the expanded thyroid clonotypes (frequency above 0.001), which suggests that blood repertoires may reflect thyroid immune responses. In validation, progression to ophthalmopathy was predicted by the model with nearly 71% sensitivity and roughly 76% specificity, a median of approximately 7.1 months before onset.

Its CDR3 holds 14 amino acids, cysteine through phenylalanine. The kept DNA is CDR3 alone, 42 bases in frame from the first base. Unmatched junction bases come to 7, with V trimmed by 11 bases and J by 2 bases. CDR1 is given as MNHNS and CDR2 as SASEGT, both from the germline V gene. TCR beta CDR3 regions were amplified from RNA transcripts. The TCR CDR3 was subjected to a first round of RT-PCR using the HTBI primer set and the Qiagen OneStep RT-PCR kit. Libraries were constructed in a second round of multiplex PCR, after which size selection and purification were carried out. Libraries were sequenced paired-end with 100 bp reads on an Illumina HiSeq2000. The paper's processing steps were these. SOAPnuke was used to process the raw data, removing reads that contained adapters or uncalled bases, had a mean Phred below 15, or lacked an exact match to the constant primer or identifier. High-quality paired reads were merged with COPE v1.2.5, and unique nucleotide sequences were defined as clonotypes. MiTCR v1.1 was used to align clonotypes to the IMGT TRBV, TRBD and TRBJ reference segments. The analysis was restricted to V-J combinations with a frequency above 0.0001, which together covered over 99% of the repertoires. A TCS score was defined as the ratio between F50 (clonal expansion) and ExV (chaos), using BLOSUM62-based TCRdist between CDR3 peptides within each V-J. Welch's t-statistics and random forest reduced 450 to 600 V-J features to 13, which were used in a naive Bayes classifier (R e1071). TCRdb reanalyzed the raw reads on its own, using fastp at Q25 for trimming and MiXCR for clone calling, and kept in-frame beta chains. Rows matching on CDR3 protein sequence are summarized as one entry with the most common DNA and genes. TCRdb's processing, not the authors' own work, is the source of the V and J calls. The sample table shows hundreds of thousands of distinct CDR3 sequences, and around a quarter are seen once. Clones ranked in the top ten supply about 11% of the sample.

Turning to this clonotype: What this receptor recognizes is not known. The sample holds no much larger clone one base away, and base qualities are not on file.

Ophthalmopathy patients had moderately to severely active disease, with a Clinical Activity Score of 3 or more, a NOSPECS grade of 4 or more, and a disease duration of less than 3 months. Exclusion was applied to patients with uncontrolled infections, other autoimmune diseases, pregnancy or lactation. Diagnoses were based on clinical symptoms, serum thyroxine and TRAb, thyroid ultrasound and orbital computed tomography. Ficoll-Paque density gradient centrifugation was used to isolate PBMCs from about 9.4 ml of fresh peripheral blood. Trizol reagent was used to extract total RNA, and RNA quality was then checked on an Agilent 2100 Bioanalyzer.

Source material: blood. The chain couples TRBV6-1 to TRBJ2-2, with TRBD1 identical over 8 junction bases. This receptor was identified in a woman aged 25 to 45 with Graves' ophthalmopathy. The CDR3 corresponds to CAGGSGGNTGELFF. The bases are TGTGCCGGAGGTTCAGGGGGCAACACCGGGGAGCTGTTTTTT.